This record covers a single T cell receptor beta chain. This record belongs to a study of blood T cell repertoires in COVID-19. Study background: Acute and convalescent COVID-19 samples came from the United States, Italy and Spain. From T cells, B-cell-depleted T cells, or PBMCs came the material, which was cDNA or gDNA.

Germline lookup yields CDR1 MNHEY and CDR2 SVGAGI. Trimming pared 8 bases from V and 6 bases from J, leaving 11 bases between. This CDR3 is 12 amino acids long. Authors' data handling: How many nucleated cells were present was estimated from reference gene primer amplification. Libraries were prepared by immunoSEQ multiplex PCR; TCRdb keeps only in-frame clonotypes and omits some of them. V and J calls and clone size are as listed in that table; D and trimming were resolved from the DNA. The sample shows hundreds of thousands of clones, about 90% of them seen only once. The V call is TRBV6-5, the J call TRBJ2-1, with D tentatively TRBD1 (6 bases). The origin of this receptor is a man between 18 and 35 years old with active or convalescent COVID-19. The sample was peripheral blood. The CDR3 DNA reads TGTGCCAGCGGGACAATTACCAATGAGCAGTTCTTC. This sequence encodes CASGTITNEQFF.